The clone carrying this TCR beta chain was found a few times. Germline CDR1 reads SEHNR; CDR2 reads FQNEAQ (reference sequence). V was cut by 3 bases and J by 2 bases, with 9 bases left in between. The CDR3 is 14 amino acids. The data derive from a study of T cells after yellow fever vaccination. TCRdb reanalysed the 5' RACE reads using MiXCR and keeps one entry per CDR3 protein. The sample holds about 340,000 distinct CDR3 sequences; about 8.7% are singletons and the top ten take about 20%. The chain employs TRBV7-9 and TRBJ2-3; D call uncertain. The sequenced sample was PBMCs, obtained on the day of the first yellow fever vaccination. The sequence came from a young man who received the YFV17D yellow fever vaccine. Here the CDR3 reads CASSFQQITDTQYF. Written as DNA, the CDR3 is TGTGCCAGCAGCTTCCAGCAGATCACAGATACGCAGTATTTT.